This is a list of T cell receptor beta chains from one sample in a study of monozygotic twins with inflammatory bowel disease. For each CDR3 protein, TCRdb gives one entry from its re-call of the 5' RACE reads, without DNA. The sample has approximately 400,000 distinct CDR3 sequences, and its top ten clones hold 2% to 3%. The sequenced material came from blood. These receptors originate from a human donor with ulcerative colitis or Crohn's disease, or a healthy co-twin of an affected twin (not recorded which). The CDR3 runs from the conserved cysteine through the conserved F or W.

V gene: TRBV27
J gene: TRBJ2-1
CDR3 protein: CASSPLPRDSDHNEQFF

V gene: TRBV29-1
J gene: TRBJ1-5
CDR3 protein: CSVAGTGNQPQHF

V gene: TRBV29-1
J gene: TRBJ2-2
CDR3 protein: CSAVQGSTGELFF

V gene: TRBV18
J gene: TRBJ1-1
CDR3 protein: CASSPPRQLNTEAFF

V gene: TRBV12-3/TRBV12-4
J gene: TRBJ2-1
CDR3 protein: CASSFGKTWNEQFF

V gene: TRBV3-1
J gene: TRBJ1-2
CDR3 protein: CASSPGGIYGYTF

V gene: TRBV5-6
J gene: TRBJ2-1
CDR3 protein: CASRQYGVSSYNEQFF

V gene: TRBV5-4
J gene: TRBJ2-5
CDR3 protein: CASSPHVQETQYF

V gene: TRBV6-1
J gene: TRBJ2-2
CDR3 protein: CAGGYGTGELFF

V gene: TRBV6-5
J gene: TRBJ1-1
CDR3 protein: CASSFLATGTLLTEAFF

V gene: TRBV30
J gene: TRBJ2-7
CDR3 protein: CAWERGSYEQYF

V gene: TRBV5-1
J gene: TRBJ2-7
CDR3 protein: CASSWTGTSGYEQYF

V gene: TRBV14
J gene: TRBJ2-7
CDR3 protein: CASSRRDRGLAGETYEQYF

V gene: TRBV11-2
J gene: TRBJ2-3
CDR3 protein: CASRNLRGTSTDTQYF

V gene: TRBV11-2
J gene: TRBJ1-3
CDR3 protein: CASSLDKQRSPSGNTIYF

V gene: TRBV30
J gene: TRBJ2-7
CDR3 protein: CAWTGNMGSWGYEQYF

V gene: TRBV7-9
J gene: TRBJ2-1
CDR3 protein: CASSLVSLAGIEQFF

V gene: TRBV2
J gene: TRBJ2-3
CDR3 protein: CASSVASGATDTQYF

V gene: TRBV3-1
J gene: TRBJ2-7
CDR3 protein: CASSQGGGGEQYF

V gene: TRBV19
J gene: TRBJ2-2
CDR3 protein: CASSATSGSLTGELFF

V gene: TRBV6-5
J gene: TRBJ2-1
CDR3 protein: CASSFAISYNEQFF

V gene: TRBV30
J gene: TRBJ2-7
CDR3 protein: CAWSTYLAEQYF

V gene: TRBV19
J gene: TRBJ2-5
CDR3 protein: CASRNGRAGETQYF

V gene: TRBV27
J gene: TRBJ1-3
CDR3 protein: CASSTGPAGNTIYF

V gene: TRBV7-6
J gene: TRBJ2-5
CDR3 protein: CASGQPHGETQYF

V gene: TRBV6-5
J gene: TRBJ2-2
CDR3 protein: CASTTLGTGELFF

V gene: TRBV27
J gene: TRBJ1-1
CDR3 protein: CASSWSRANTEAFF

V gene: TRBV3-1
J gene: TRBJ2-7
CDR3 protein: CASSQERGRGPGEQYF

V gene: TRBV6-1
J gene: TRBJ1-2
CDR3 protein: CASSEVVGGGLGYGYTF

V gene: TRBV5-4
J gene: TRBJ2-4
CDR3 protein: CASSVQNRNIQYF

V gene: TRBV20-1
J gene: TRBJ2-5
CDR3 protein: CSARFWRGRETQYF

V gene: TRBV7-2
J gene: TRBJ2-2
CDR3 protein: CASSREVTGELFF

V gene: TRBV30
J gene: TRBJ1-2
CDR3 protein: CASKPQGVGGYTF

V gene: TRBV11-2
J gene: TRBJ2-1
CDR3 protein: CASSPLAGAGSASYNEQFF

V gene: TRBV27
J gene: TRBJ2-3
CDR3 protein: CASSSTGDTQYF

V gene: TRBV30
J gene: TRBJ1-2
CDR3 protein: CAWTLGPGKGYTF

V gene: TRBV27
J gene: TRBJ1-6
CDR3 protein: CASSFSGYDSPLHF

V gene: TRBV7-3
J gene: TRBJ2-3
CDR3 protein: CASSLNPSGRRTDTQYF

V gene: TRBV11-1
J gene: TRBJ2-6
CDR3 protein: CASSFLPGQGARGANVLTF

V gene: TRBV20-1
J gene: TRBJ1-5
CDR3 protein: CSAVITGGLSNQPQHF

V gene: TRBV7-9
J gene: TRBJ2-5
CDR3 protein: CASSLGGGLETQYF

V gene: TRBV9
J gene: TRBJ2-1
CDR3 protein: CASSETSTGVSEQFF

V gene: TRBV30
J gene: TRBJ1-2
CDR3 protein: CAWTGGAYGYTF

V gene: TRBV2
J gene: TRBJ2-7
CDR3 protein: CASSEFSYPIGRDFSNEQYF

V gene: TRBV12-3/TRBV12-4
J gene: TRBJ1-2
CDR3 protein: CASSYRDRGYGYTF

V gene: TRBV21-1
J gene: TRBJ2-3
CDR3 protein: CASSNELRDRRTDTQYF

V gene: TRBV6-1
J gene: TRBJ2-7
CDR3 protein: CASSSDRGPPYEQYF

V gene: TRBV3-1
J gene: TRBJ2-7
CDR3 protein: CASSQLGTGGSEQYF

V gene: TRBV20-1
J gene: TRBJ2-5
CDR3 protein: CSASSTGLGETQYF

V gene: TRBV28
J gene: TRBJ2-7
CDR3 protein: CASSLQGPYEQYF

V gene: TRBV19
J gene: TRBJ1-1
CDR3 protein: CASSIVPLDSGNTEAFF

V gene: TRBV7-9
J gene: TRBJ2-2
CDR3 protein: CASSLWELTGELFF

V gene: TRBV7-9
J gene: TRBJ1-4
CDR3 protein: CASSLVSEKLFF

V gene: TRBV19
J gene: TRBJ1-1
CDR3 protein: CASSQPGHPGGFF